One T cell receptor beta chain is described in this entry. Antigen: not known. This entry belongs to a study of cytomegalovirus exposure and HLA in healthy donors. The study's findings and limits: Reports showed the classifier diagnosing cytomegalovirus status with high specificity and sensitivity.

Both 60 Vbeta primers and 13 Jbeta primers went into the PCR. The authors' processing: Unique TCR beta chains numbered around 80 million in a later analysis, with roughly 11 million shared. Sequenced by immunoSEQ multiplex PCR; TCRdb stores in-frame clones only, minus some. The V and J calls and clone size come from that table; D and trimming were worked out from the DNA. This repertoire shows roughly 190,000 clones, around four fifths found once; its top ten account for around 1.6%. V lost 4 bases and J 2 bases, leaving 15 bases between the germline ends. Germline V gene lookup returns CDR1 SGHRS and CDR2 YFSETQ. The CDR3 runs to 15 residues.

This chain connects TRBV5-1 to TRBJ1-1, with a possible D match to TRBD1 (5 bases). The clonotype was recovered from a man aged 35 to 55 in good health and CMV-seropositive. The source material was PBMCs. The CDR3 protein is CASSARVSTNTEAFF. The CDR3 DNA sequence: TGCGCCAGCAGCGCCAGGGTTTCCACCAACACTGAAGCTTTCTTT.